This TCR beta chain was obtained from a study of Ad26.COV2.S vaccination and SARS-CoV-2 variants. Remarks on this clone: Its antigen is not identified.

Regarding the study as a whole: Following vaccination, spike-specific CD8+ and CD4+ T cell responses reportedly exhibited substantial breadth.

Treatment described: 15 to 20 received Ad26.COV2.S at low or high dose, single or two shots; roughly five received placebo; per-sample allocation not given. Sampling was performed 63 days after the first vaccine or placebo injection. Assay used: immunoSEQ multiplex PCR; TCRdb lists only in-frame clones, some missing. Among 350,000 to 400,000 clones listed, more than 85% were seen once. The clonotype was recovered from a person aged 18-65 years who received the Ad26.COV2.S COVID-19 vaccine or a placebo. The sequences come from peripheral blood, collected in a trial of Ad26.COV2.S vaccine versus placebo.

The CDR3 spells CASSFGTGYEQYF. For the CDR3, the DNA is TGTGCCAGCAGTTTCGGGACAGGGTACGAGCAGTACTTC. The chain has TRBV5-5 and TRBJ2-7; 9 nucleotides agree with TRBD1. Per the germline V gene, CDR1 is SGHKS and CDR2 is YYEKEE (reference sequence). The CDR3 is made up of 13 amino acids. With 5 bases clipped from V and 4 bases from J, the junction kept 4 bases outside the gene matches.